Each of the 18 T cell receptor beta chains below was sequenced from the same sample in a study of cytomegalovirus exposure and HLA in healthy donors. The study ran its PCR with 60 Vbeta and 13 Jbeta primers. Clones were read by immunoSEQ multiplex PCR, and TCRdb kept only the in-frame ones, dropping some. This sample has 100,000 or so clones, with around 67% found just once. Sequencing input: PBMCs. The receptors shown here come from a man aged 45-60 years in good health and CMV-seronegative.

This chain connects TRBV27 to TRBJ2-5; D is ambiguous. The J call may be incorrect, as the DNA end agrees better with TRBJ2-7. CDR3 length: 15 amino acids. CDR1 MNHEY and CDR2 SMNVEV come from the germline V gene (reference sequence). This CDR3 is CASSSNPPTSYEQYF. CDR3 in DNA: TGTGCCAGCAGTTCAAATCCCCCTACCTCCTACGAGCAGTACTTC.

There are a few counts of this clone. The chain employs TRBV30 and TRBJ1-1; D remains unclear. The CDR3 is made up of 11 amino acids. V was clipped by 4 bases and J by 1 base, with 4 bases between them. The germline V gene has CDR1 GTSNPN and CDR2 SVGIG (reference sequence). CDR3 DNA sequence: TGTGCCTGGACTACGAACACTGAAGCTTTCTTT. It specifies CAWTTNTEAFF.

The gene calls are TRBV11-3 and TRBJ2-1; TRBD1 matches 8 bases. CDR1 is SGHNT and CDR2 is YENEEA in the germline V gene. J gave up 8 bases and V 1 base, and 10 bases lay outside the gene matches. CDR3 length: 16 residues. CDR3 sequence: CASSLVFGQGRDEQFF. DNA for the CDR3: TGTGCCAGCAGCTTAGTTTTCGGACAGGGCCGGGATGAGCAGTTCTTC.

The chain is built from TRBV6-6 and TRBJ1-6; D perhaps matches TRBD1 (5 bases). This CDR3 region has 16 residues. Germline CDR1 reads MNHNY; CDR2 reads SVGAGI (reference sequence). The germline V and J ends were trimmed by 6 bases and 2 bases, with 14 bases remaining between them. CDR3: CASSPGGGPYNSPLHF. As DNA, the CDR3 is TGTGCCAGCAGCCCCGGGGGGGGACCCTATAATTCACCCCTCCACTTT.

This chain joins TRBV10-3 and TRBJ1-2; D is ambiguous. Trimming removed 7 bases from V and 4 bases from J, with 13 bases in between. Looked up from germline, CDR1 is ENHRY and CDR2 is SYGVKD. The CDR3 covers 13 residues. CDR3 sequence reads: CAITSSRGYGYTF. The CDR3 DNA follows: TGTGCCATCACCAGCTCCCGAGGCTATGGCTACACCTTC.

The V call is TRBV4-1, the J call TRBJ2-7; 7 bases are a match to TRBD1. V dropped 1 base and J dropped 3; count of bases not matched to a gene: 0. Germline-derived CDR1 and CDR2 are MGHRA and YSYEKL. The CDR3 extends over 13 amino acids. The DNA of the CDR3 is TGCGCCAGCAGCCAAGGGACAGGCTACGAGCAGTACTTC. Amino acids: CASSQGTGYEQYF.

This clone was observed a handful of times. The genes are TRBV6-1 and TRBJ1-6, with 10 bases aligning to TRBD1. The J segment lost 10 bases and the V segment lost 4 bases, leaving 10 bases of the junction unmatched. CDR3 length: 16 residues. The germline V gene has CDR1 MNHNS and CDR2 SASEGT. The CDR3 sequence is CASSGWTGGGLSPLHF. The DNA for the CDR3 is TGTGCCAGCAGTGGCTGGACAGGGGGAGGTCTCTCACCCCTCCACTTT.

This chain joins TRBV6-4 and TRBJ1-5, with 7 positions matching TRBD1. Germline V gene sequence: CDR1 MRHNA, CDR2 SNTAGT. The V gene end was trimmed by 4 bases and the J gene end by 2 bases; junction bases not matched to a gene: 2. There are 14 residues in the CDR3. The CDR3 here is CASSVQGGNQPQHF. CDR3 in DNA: TGTGCCAGCAGTGTTCAGGGGGGCAATCAGCCCCAGCATTTT.

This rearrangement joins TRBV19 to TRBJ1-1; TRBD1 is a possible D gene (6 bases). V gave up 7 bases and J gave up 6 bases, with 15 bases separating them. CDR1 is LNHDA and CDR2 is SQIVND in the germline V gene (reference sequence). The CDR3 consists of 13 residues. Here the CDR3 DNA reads TGTGCCAGTACCCTAGGGGGGGGGTCTGAAGCTTTCTTT. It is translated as CASTLGGGSEAFF.

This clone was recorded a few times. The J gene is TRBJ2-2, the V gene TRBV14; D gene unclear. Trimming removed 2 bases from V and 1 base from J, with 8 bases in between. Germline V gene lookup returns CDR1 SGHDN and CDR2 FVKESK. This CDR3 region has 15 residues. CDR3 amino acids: CASSQNHLNTGELFF. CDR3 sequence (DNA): TGTGCCAGCAGCCAAAACCACTTGAACACCGGGGAGCTGTTTTTT.

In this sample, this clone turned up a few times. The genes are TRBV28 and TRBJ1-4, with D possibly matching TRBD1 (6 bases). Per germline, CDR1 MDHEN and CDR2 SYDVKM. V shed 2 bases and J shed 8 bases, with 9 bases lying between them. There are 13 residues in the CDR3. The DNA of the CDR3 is TGTGCCAGCAGTTTAGGCGGGGGCGAAAAACTGTTTTTT. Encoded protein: CASSLGGGEKLFF.

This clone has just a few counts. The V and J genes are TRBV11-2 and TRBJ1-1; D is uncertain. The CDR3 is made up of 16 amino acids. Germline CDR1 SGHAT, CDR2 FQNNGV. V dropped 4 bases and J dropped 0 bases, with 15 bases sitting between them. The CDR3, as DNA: TGTGCCAGCAGCTCCAGTCACGGGAGTATGAACACTGAAGCTTTCTTT. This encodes CASSSSHGSMNTEAFF.

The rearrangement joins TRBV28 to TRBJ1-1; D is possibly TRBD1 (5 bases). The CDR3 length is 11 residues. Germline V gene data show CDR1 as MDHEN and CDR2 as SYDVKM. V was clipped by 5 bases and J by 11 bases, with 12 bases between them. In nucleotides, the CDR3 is TGTGCCAGCAGTCCCAGGGCTGGTGCTTTCTTT. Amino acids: CASSPRAGAFF.

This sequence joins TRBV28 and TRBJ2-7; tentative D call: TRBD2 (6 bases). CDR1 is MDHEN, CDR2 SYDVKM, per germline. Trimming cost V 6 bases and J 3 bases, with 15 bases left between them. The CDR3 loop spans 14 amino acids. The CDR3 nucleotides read TGTGCCAGCAGCACCCTTGGGAGGAGCTACGAGCAGTACTTC. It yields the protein CASSTLGRSYEQYF.

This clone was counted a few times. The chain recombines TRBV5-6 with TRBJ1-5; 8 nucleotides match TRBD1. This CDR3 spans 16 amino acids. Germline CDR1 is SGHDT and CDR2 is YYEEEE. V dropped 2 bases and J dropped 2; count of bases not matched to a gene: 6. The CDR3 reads CASSLDRGGGNQPQHF. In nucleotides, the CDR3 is TGTGCCAGCAGCTTAGACAGGGGTGGTGGCAATCAGCCCCAGCATTTT.

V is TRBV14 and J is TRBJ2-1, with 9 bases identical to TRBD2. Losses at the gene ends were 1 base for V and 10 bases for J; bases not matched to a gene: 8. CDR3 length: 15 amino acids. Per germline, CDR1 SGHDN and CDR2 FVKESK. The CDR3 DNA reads TGTGCCAGCAGCCAAGGATTATCTCTAGCGGGAGAGCAGTTCTTC. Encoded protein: CASSQGLSLAGEQFF.

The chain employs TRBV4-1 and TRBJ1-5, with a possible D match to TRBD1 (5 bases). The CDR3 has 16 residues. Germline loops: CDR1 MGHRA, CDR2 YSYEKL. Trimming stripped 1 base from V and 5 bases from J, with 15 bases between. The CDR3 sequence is CASSQGSREGYQPQHF. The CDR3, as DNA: TGCGCCAGCAGCCAAGGGTCAAGGGAGGGGTATCAGCCCCAGCATTTT.

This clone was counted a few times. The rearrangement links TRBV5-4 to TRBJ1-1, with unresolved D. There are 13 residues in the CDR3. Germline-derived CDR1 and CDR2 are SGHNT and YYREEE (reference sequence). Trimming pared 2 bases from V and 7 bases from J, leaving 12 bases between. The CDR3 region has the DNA TGTGCCAGCAGCTTAACCCCGGGATTTGAAGCTTTCTTT. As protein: CASSLTPGFEAFF.